This is a list of T cell receptor beta chains from one sample in a study of cytomegalovirus exposure and HLA in healthy donors. Sequencing was performed with immunoSEQ multiplex PCR; in TCRdb, only in-frame clones are kept and a portion is missing. The sample shows 170,000 or so clones, 85% of them seen only once. Input material: PBMCs. Receptors were obtained from a man younger than 35 in good health and CMV-seropositive. Each CDR3 is given with its conserved first and last residue. The D gene is left open where the match is weak. For some rows the clone size is stated as once, few or many, or as a class when expanded; others skip it.

v_call	d_call	j_call	clone_size	cdr3_nt	cdr3_aa
TRBV6-5	NA	TRBJ1-1	NA	TGTGCCAGCAGTACCGGAGGGAACACTGAAGCTTTCTTT	CASSTGGNTEAFF
TRBV2	TRBD2	TRBJ2-2	NA	TGTGCCAGCAGTGAAGCGCTGGGGTGGGGGGGGACCGGGGAGCTGTTTTTT	CASSEALGWGGTGELFF
TRBV10-2	TRBD2	TRBJ2-6	NA	TGCGCCAGCAGTGAGTGGGCGGGGGGACCGAGCTCTGGGGCCAACGTCCTGACTTTC	CASSEWAGGPSSGANVLTF
TRBV6-5	NA	TRBJ2-7	NA	TGTGCCAGCAGTTACTCGGCGGGACAGACCTACGAGCAGTACTTC	CASSYSAGQTYEQYF
TRBV2	TRBD1	TRBJ2-3	NA	TGTGCCAGCAACGTCAGGGGGCGGACAGATACGCAGTATTTT	CASNVRGRTDTQYF
TRBV7-9	TRBD1	TRBJ1-2	NA	TGTGCCAGCAGCTCTCAGGGGGACTATGGCTACACCTTC	CASSSQGDYGYTF
TRBV28	TRBD1	TRBJ1-2	NA	TGTGCCACCCATCGACAGGGAGACTATGGCTACACCTTC	CATHRQGDYGYTF
TRBV9	TRBD2	TRBJ2-3	NA	TGTGCCAGCAGCTTAGCGGGATATAGCACAGATACGCAGTATTTT	CASSLAGYSTDTQYF
TRBV7-6	NA	TRBJ2-2	NA	TGTGCCAGCGCGAGCGGGCCCAACACCGGGGAGCTGTTTTTT	CASASGPNTGELFF
TRBV7-9	TRBD1	TRBJ2-4	NA	TGTGCCAGCAGCGCAAGGGACAGCGTGGGAAGAAACATTCAGTACTTC	CASSARDSVGRNIQYF
TRBV19	TRBD1	TRBJ1-1	NA	TGTGCCAGTAGTCCCGGGACAGTGTACTCTCGGAACACTGAAGCTTTCTTT	CASSPGTVYSRNTEAFF
TRBV27	NA	TRBJ2-6	NA	TGTGCCAGCAGTTTCCAAAGCGGCAGGGGGGCCTCAGGGGCCAACGTCCTGACTTTC	CASSFQSGRGASGANVLTF
TRBV5-4	NA	TRBJ2-5	NA	TGTGCCAGCAGCTTGTACGGGGAGACCCAGTACTTC	CASSLYGETQYF
TRBV2	NA	TRBJ2-7	NA	TGTGCCAGCAGTGGAGAAACCCGTGGGCAGTACTTC	CASSGETRGQYF
TRBV2	TRBD1	TRBJ2-2	NA	TGTGCCAGCAGTTACCAGGGGGCGAACACCGGGGAGCTGTTTTTT	CASSYQGANTGELFF
TRBV10-3	NA	TRBJ2-1	NA	TGTGCCATCAGTACGGGAGTGGGCTACAATGAGCAGTTCTTC	CAISTGVGYNEQFF
TRBV5-1	TRBD1	TRBJ1-4	NA	TGCGCCAGCAGCCCAGGGGGGACTAATGAAAAACTGTTTTTT	CASSPGGTNEKLFF
TRBV28	TRBD2	TRBJ2-1	NA	TGTGCCAGCAGTTTCGGGAGGGGCCCTTACAATGAGCAGTTCTTC	CASSFGRGPYNEQFF
TRBV27	TRBD1	TRBJ2-1	NA	TGTGCCAGCAGTTTGGGACAGAAACCCTACAATGAGCAGTTCTTC	CASSLGQKPYNEQFF
TRBV6-5	NA	TRBJ1-1	once	TGTGCCAGCAGTACTGGACAGCCGAACACTGAAGCTTTCTTT	CASSTGQPNTEAFF
TRBV2	TRBD2	TRBJ2-7	few	TGTGCCAGCAGTGGGCTAGCGGTCGGCGAGCAGTACTTC	CASSGLAVGEQYF
TRBV30	NA	TRBJ2-3	NA	TGTGCCTGGAGGGGGGATCGAGGACTAACAGATACGCAGTATTTT	CAWRGDRGLTDTQYF
TRBV7-9	TRBD2	TRBJ2-7	NA	TGTGCCAGCAGCTTGGCTAGCGGGAGTGATGAGCAGTACTTC	CASSLASGSDEQYF
TRBV7-9	TRBD2	TRBJ2-1	NA	TGTGCCAGCAGCATGTCCACTAGCGGCGCTTACAATGAGCAGTTCTTC	CASSMSTSGAYNEQFF
TRBV4-1	NA	TRBJ2-2	once	TGCGCCAGCAGCCAAGTAACAGCGGAGCTGTTTTTT	CASSQVTAELFF
TRBV7-9	NA	TRBJ2-1	once	TGTGCCAGCAGTGGGACTCACTACAATGAGCAGTTCTTC	CASSGTHYNEQFF